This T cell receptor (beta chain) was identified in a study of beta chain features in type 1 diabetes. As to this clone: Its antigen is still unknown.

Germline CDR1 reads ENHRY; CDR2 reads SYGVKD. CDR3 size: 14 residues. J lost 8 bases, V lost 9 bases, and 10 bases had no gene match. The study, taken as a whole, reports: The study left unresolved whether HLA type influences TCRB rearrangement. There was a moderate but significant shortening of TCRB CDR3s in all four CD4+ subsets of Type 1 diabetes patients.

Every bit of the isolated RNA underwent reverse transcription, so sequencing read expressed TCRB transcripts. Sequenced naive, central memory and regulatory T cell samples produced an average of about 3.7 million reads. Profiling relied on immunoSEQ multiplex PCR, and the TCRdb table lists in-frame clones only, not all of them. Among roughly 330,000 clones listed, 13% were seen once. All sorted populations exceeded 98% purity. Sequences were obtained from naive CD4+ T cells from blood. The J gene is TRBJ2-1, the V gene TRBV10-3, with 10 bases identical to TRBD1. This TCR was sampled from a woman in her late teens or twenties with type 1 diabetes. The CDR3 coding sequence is TGTGCCATATACCGGGACAGGGGAATGGATGAGCAGTTCTTC. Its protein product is CAIYRDRGMDEQFF.